What follows is one T cell receptor beta chain and its context. CDR3 length: 16 residues. Germline values: CDR1 SGHTA, CDR2 FQGTGA. V lost 2 bases to trimming and J lost 9 bases; unmatched junction nucleotides: 6. MiXCR, run by TCRdb on the reads, gives a single entry per CDR3 protein. The data contain a few hundred thousand distinct CDR3 sequences, more than 20% of them singletons. This entry is derived from a study of T cell repertoires in cytomegalovirus infection. The V call is TRBV7-3, the J call TRBJ2-1; TRBD2 agrees at 14 bases. The sequence came from a human donor in good health (CMV status not recorded). Some clones in this sample may be carry-over from other donors' samples. Sequenced input: PBMCs. The CDR3, as DNA: TGTGCCAGCAGCTTATCGGGTGGACTAGCGGGGGGTGAGCAGTTCTTC. It translates to CASSLSGGLAGGEQFF.